A selection of T cell receptor beta chains follows, all from one sample in a study of cytomegalovirus exposure and HLA in healthy donors. Clones were sequenced by immunoSEQ multiplex PCR, and TCRdb holds only the in-frame ones, with some missing. The sample contains about 170,000 clones, approximately 85% of which appear only once. Specimen: PBMCs. The receptors stem from a man in his late teens or twenties in good health and CMV-seropositive. The CDR3 runs from the conserved cysteine through the conserved F or W. D genes are given only for firm matches. For some rows the clone size is stated as once, few or many, or as a class when expanded; others skip it.

j_call v_call d_call clone_size cdr3_nt cdr3_aa
TRBJ1-1 TRBV4-2 NA NA TGTGCCAGCAGCCAAGGGGGGCTTGGGACTGAAGCTTTCTTT CASSQGGLGTEAFF
TRBJ2-7 TRBV29-1 NA NA TGCAGCGTCCTCGACAAGGACTCCTACGAGCAGTACTTC CSVLDKDSYEQYF
TRBJ2-5 TRBV7-6 TRBD2 NA TGTGCCAGCAGCTTAGGCGGGGGGGGCCTCCAAGAGACCCAGTACTTC CASSLGGGGLQETQYF
TRBJ1-2 TRBV13 NA NA TGTGCCAGCAGCTCCGGGCCCAGAGGGGGCTACACCTTC CASSSGPRGGYTF
TRBJ2-2 TRBV6-1 TRBD2 NA TGTGCCAGCAGAGAGCGGGGGGGCCGGACCGGGGAGCTGTTTTTT CASRERGGRTGELFF
TRBJ1-2 TRBV6-6 NA NA TGTGCCACCTCCACCCACAGGGATAGCGGCTACACCTTC CATSTHRDSGYTF
TRBJ2-3 TRBV9 NA NA TGTGCCAGCAGCGTGACGGACTCAGCGACTACGCAGTATTTT CASSVTDSATTQYF
TRBJ2-5 TRBV9 TRBD2 NA TGTGCCAGCAGCTCTAGCGGGGGGGCGGGGGAGACCCAGTACTTC CASSSSGGAGETQYF
TRBJ2-5 TRBV9 NA NA TGTGCCAGCAGTCAGCGTATAGAAGAGACCCAGTACTTC CASSQRIEETQYF
TRBJ2-3 TRBV6-1 NA NA TGTGCCAGCAGTGAACCCACAGGCACAGATACGCAGTATTTT CASSEPTGTDTQYF
TRBJ2-7 TRBV7-9 NA NA TGTGCCAGCAGCTTAGCGTGGGGGGTGCTGGACGAGCAGTACTTC CASSLAWGVLDEQYF
TRBJ2-2 TRBV7-2 TRBD1 NA TGTGCCAGCAGCTCCAGACAGGGGGGGTCCACCGGGGAGCTGTTTTTT CASSSRQGGSTGELFF
TRBJ2-7 TRBV7-8 TRBD1 few TGTGCCAGCAGCCCACCGACAGGGCCTGGGTCCTACGAGCAGTACTTC CASSPPTGPGSYEQYF
TRBJ2-6 TRBV7-2 TRBD1 once TGTGCCAGCAGCCAACGGACAGGGAGCTCTGGGGCCAACGGCCTGACTTTC CASSQRTGSSGANGLTF
TRBJ1-4 TRBV2 TRBD1 NA TGTGCCAGCACCCAGGACAGGAACAATGAAAAACTGTTTTTT CASTQDRNNEKLFF
TRBJ1-1 TRBV11-2 TRBD1 NA TGTGCCAGCAGCTTCCGGGACAGTCCCCAAGCTTTCTTT CASSFRDSPQAFF
TRBJ2-3 TRBV10-3 TRBD2 NA TGTGCTATCCGTAAGGGACTAGCGGGCACAGATACGCAGTATTTT CAIRKGLAGTDTQYF
TRBJ2-7 TRBV2 NA once TGTGCCAGCAGTAGACTAGTCGCCGAGCAGTACTTC CASSRLVAEQYF
TRBJ2-4 TRBV6-5 NA NA TGTGCCAGCAGTTCCCCCAGGGGCGTCGAAAACAGTCAGTACTTC CASSSPRGVENSQYF
TRBJ2-3 TRBV5-1 TRBD1 NA TGCGCCAGCAGCGCCGCCCTGGGACAGAGCACAGATACGCAGTATTTT CASSAALGQSTDTQYF
TRBJ1-1 TRBV9 NA NA TGTGCCAGCAGTAACAGGGACATGAACACTGAAGCTTTCTTT CASSNRDMNTEAFF
TRBJ2-5 TRBV4-3 TRBD2 once TGCGCCAGCAGCCAAGACACAGCGGGGGGGACCCAAGAGACCCAGTACTTC CASSQDTAGGTQETQYF
TRBJ1-5 TRBV27 TRBD1 NA TGTGCCAGCAGTTCTCTTACCCGAACAGGGGATTGGGGCAATCAGCCCCAGCATTTT CASSSLTRTGDWGNQPQHF
TRBJ2-2 TRBV11-2 NA NA TGTGCCAGCAGCTTAGACCCAGGCGGGGAGCTGTTTTTT CASSLDPGGELFF
TRBJ2-5 TRBV7-6 NA once TGTGCCAGCACCCCTCAACCGGGACTCCAAGAGACCCAGTACTTC CASTPQPGLQETQYF
TRBJ1-1 TRBV7-9 NA NA TGTGCCAGCAGCTTAGATCTGGGTGAGGGTTTCTTT CASSLDLGEGFF
TRBJ1-2 TRBV9 TRBD1 NA TGTGCCAGCAGCGTAGCTCCAGGGGGCTATGGCTACACCTTC CASSVAPGGYGYTF
TRBJ2-3 TRBV5-1 TRBD2 NA TGCGCCAGCAGCTTGGCCCTAGCGGGAGCGGCAGATACGCAGTATTTT CASSLALAGAADTQYF
TRBJ2-7 TRBV25-1 NA once TGTGCCAGCAGTGAATTCTCAAGACACGAGCAGTACTTC CASSEFSRHEQYF
TRBJ1-1 TRBV30 NA once TGTGCCTGGAGTCAGGTGAACACTGAAGCTTTCTTT CAWSQVNTEAFF
TRBJ2-3 TRBV27 NA NA TGTGCCAGCAGTTTGGGAGTCACAGATACGCAGTATTTT CASSLGVTDTQYF
TRBJ2-5 TRBV5-1 TRBD2 once TGCGCCAGCAGCTTGGCGGGCTGCGGGGGGCTCCAAGAGACCCAGTACTTC CASSLAGCGGLQETQYF
TRBJ1-1 TRBV6-5 NA NA TGTGCCAGCGCTACAGGGTTGAACACTGAAGCTTTCTTT CASATGLNTEAFF
TRBJ1-6 TRBV19 NA few TGTGCCAGTAGTAGCGGGAGCTACCGAAATTCACCCCTCCACTTT CASSSGSYRNSPLHF
TRBJ2-5 TRBV6-1 TRBD1 NA TGTGCCAGCAGGAGAGGGGGACAGGGGGAAGAGACCCAGTACTTC CASRRGGQGEETQYF
TRBJ1-2 TRBV7-2 NA NA TGTGCCAGCAGCTTAAGCGGCGGATATGGCTACACCTTC CASSLSGGYGYTF
TRBJ2-5 TRBV7-9 TRBD1 NA TGTGCCAGCAGCGGCTCTGGGACAGCTGAGGAGACCCAGTACTTC CASSGSGTAEETQYF
TRBJ2-3 TRBV5-4 NA NA TGTGCCAGCAGCTCCTCAGGGGTGAATACGCAGTATTTT CASSSSGVNTQYF
TRBJ2-1 TRBV27 NA NA TGTGCCAGCAGTTTTGTCAGGGCTGATGAGCAGTTCTTC CASSFVRADEQFF
TRBJ1-1 TRBV10-3 NA NA TGTGCCATCAGTGAGGGGCGGAACACTGAAGCTTTCTTT CAISEGRNTEAFF
TRBJ2-2 TRBV19 TRBD1 NA TGTGCCAGTCTGGACAGGGGTGAAACCGGGGAGCTGTTTTTT CASLDRGETGELFF
TRBJ2-3 TRBV4-1 NA NA TGCGCCAGCAGCCAGCCTAGCTCGGATACGCAGTATTTT CASSQPSSDTQYF
TRBJ1-1 TRBV19 NA NA TGTGCCAGTAGTGACGGCAGGGTCCAAAAGAACACTGAAGCTTTCTTT CASSDGRVQKNTEAFF
TRBJ2-1 TRBV11-2 NA NA TGTGCCAGCAGCTTATTTGAGGCGAAACCCAATGAGCAGTTCTTC CASSLFEAKPNEQFF
TRBJ1-6 TRBV2 NA NA TGTGCCAGCAGGGGGGGAAAGGGCTCCTATAATTCACCCCTCCACTTT CASRGGKGSYNSPLHF
TRBJ2-2 TRBV14 NA once TGTGCCAGCAGCCGAGACAGCGGGACCGGGGAGCTGTTTTTT CASSRDSGTGELFF
TRBJ2-7 TRBV18 TRBD1 NA TGTGCCAGCTCACGAGCAACCGGGACAGGGGACTCCTACGAGCAGTACTTC CASSRATGTGDSYEQYF
TRBJ1-1 TRBV14 NA few TGTGCCAGCAGCCAGAGGAACACTGAAGCTTTCTTT CASSQRNTEAFF
TRBJ1-1 TRBV7-6 NA NA TGTGCCAGCAGCTTGGGACAACACGGCGTAACTGAAGCTTTCTTT CASSLGQHGVTEAFF
TRBJ1-4 TRBV18 TRBD1 NA TGTGCCAGCTCACGGGAGACAGGGGAGATGGAAAAACTGTTTTTT CASSRETGEMEKLFF
TRBJ1-2 TRBV4-3 NA NA TGCGCCAGCAGCCCCTCGGGACAACGGGGCTACACCTTC CASSPSGQRGYTF
TRBJ2-3 TRBV30 TRBD2 NA TGTGCCTGGAGTTCTCTAGCGGGGGCCACAGATACGCAGTATTTT CAWSSLAGATDTQYF
TRBJ1-2 TRBV7-2 TRBD1 NA TGTGCCAGCAGTCCACCAAGTCCCAGCCAGGGGGCGGGTCCCTATGGCTACACCTTC CASSPPSPSQGAGPYGYTF
TRBJ2-1 TRBV6-4 TRBD2 NA TGTGCCAGCAGTGACTCAGCGGGGGGCCCTTACAATGAGCAGTTCTTC CASSDSAGGPYNEQFF
TRBJ1-5 TRBV6-1 TRBD1 NA TGTGCCAGCAGTAAGGACAGGGGTTATCAGCCCCAGCATTTT CASSKDRGYQPQHF